Listed here is a single TCR beta chain. TCRdb used MiXCR to reprocess the RT-PCR reads, holding one entry per CDR3 protein. The sample consists of hundreds of thousands of distinct CDR3 sequences, approximately 14% of them appearing once. The entry originates in a study of response to subunit inactivated influenza vaccine. Germline lookup yields CDR1 MNHEY and CDR2 SVGEGT. The CDR3 is made up of 13 amino acids. The V gene lost 0 bases and the J gene lost 8 bases, with 8 bases spanning the gap. The TCR was taken from a man aged 45-65 years who received an inactivated influenza vaccine. Sequenced here: PBMCs from blood, sampled 11 to 12 days after vaccination. The chain combines TRBV6-2 or TRBV6-3 with TRBJ2-1; D gene ambiguous. This chain's CDR3 is CASSYSLVHEQFF. The CDR3 nucleotides read TGTGCCAGCAGTTACTCCCTCGTCCATGAGCAGTTCTTC.